This TCR beta chain was captured by sequencing in a study of blood T cell repertoires in COVID-19. Looking at the study overall: Samples taken during acute and convalescent COVID-19 were collected in the United States, Italy and Spain. Sources were T cells, B-cell-depleted T cells, or PBMCs; the material itself was cDNA or gDNA.

This table comes from immunoSEQ multiplex PCR, and its TCRdb copy is limited to in-frame clones, with some not included. The sample contains tens of thousands of clones, 82% of which appear only once. The specimen sequenced was peripheral blood. The source of this sequence is a human donor in a cohort sampled during active COVID-19.

CDR3 amino acids: CASSQDRWGRSGYTF. The CDR3 DNA follows: TGCGCCAGCAGCCAAGATCGGTGGGGCCGGAGCGGCTACACCTTC. The gene calls are TRBV4-1 and TRBJ1-2, with D possibly matching TRBD1 (5 bases). Germline loops: CDR1 MGHRA, CDR2 YSYEKL. The V and J ends lost 0 bases and 8 bases respectively, with 16 bases between them. This CDR3 is 15 amino acids long.